The clone carrying this T cell receptor (beta chain) is a singleton in its sample. Its specificity is unknown. Some clones are missing from TCRdb's copy, which holds only in-frame ones; the method was immunoSEQ multiplex PCR. The repertoire holds 9,000 to 10,000 clones, with around 87% as singletons. This CDR3 has 15 amino acids. V was pared by 6 bases and J by 0 bases, with 12 bases between. Germline loops: CDR1 MNHEY, CDR2 SVGAGI. This sample is drawn from a study of immune evolution from preneoplasia to lung adenocarcinoma. Study background: HLA loss of heterozygosity: 5.5% to 8.5% AIS, less than 18% MIA, about 31% ADC, none AAH. Whole-study results and caveats: T cell clonality was higher in KRAS-mutant than EGFR-mutant or wild-type nodules.

The rearrangement uses TRBV6-5 and TRBJ1-3, with D unclear. This clonotype originated in a person aged 70 to 79 with invasive lung adenocarcinoma. The sequenced material came from FFPE invasive lung adenocarcinoma tissue. The DNA for the CDR3 is TGTGCCAGCAGCCTTGGCGGTAACTCTGGAAACACCATATATTTT. Translating it yields CASSLGGNSGNTIYF.